The rows below give T cell receptor beta chains drawn from one sample of a study of cytomegalovirus exposure and HLA in healthy donors. The table came from immunoSEQ multiplex PCR; TCRdb's copy has only in-frame clones and leaves some out. The sample contains more than 150,000 clones, about 83% of which appear only once. What was sequenced was PBMCs. All receptors derive from a woman in her 30s in good health and CMV-seropositive. The CDR3 runs from the conserved cysteine through the conserved F or W. A D gene is named only where the DNA matches it firmly. A clone size is listed for some rows: how often the clone was seen (once, few, many), or a class if it is expanded.

>TRBV28|.|.|TRBJ1-2
TGTGCCAGCAACACAGGTCTTCGTGGTTATGGCTACACCTTC
CASNTGLRGYGYTF
>TRBV29-1|.|TRBD1|TRBJ1-1
TGCAGCGCGGGACAGTTGGAAGCTTTCTTT
CSAGQLEAFF
>TRBV4-2|few|.|TRBJ1-5
TGTGCCAGCAGCCACAGGCGGACAGTTGGTGTGGGCAATCAGCCCCAGCATTTT
CASSHRRTVGVGNQPQHF
>TRBV5-1|.|.|TRBJ2-4
TGCGCCAGCAGCACGAGGTCAAGGACAGAACTAGCCAAAAACATTCAGTACTTC
CASSTRSRTELAKNIQYF
>TRBV29-1|.|.|TRBJ1-5
TGCAGCGTTAAACAGGGTAATCAGCCCCAGCATTTT
CSVKQGNQPQHF
>TRBV6-5|medium-sized|.|TRBJ2-2
TGTGCCAGCAGTTACTCGGGAAGGGCGGGGACCGGGGAGCTGTTTTTT
CASSYSGRAGTGELFF
>TRBV28|.|TRBD1|TRBJ1-5
TGTGCCAGCAGTCCCCTGGGACAGTCCAATCAGCCCCAGCATTTT
CASSPLGQSNQPQHF
>TRBV7-2|.|TRBD1|TRBJ1-1
TGTGCCAGCAGTCCCCAGGGGGCCACTGAAGCTTTCTTT
CASSPQGATEAFF
>TRBV7-8|.|.|TRBJ1-5
TGTGCCAGCAGCTCAACAGGGTGGGGCAATCAGCCCCAGCATTTT
CASSSTGWGNQPQHF
>TRBV5-1|few|.|TRBJ2-5
TGCGCCAGCAGCCGGGGAAAAAAACCCCCAGAAGAGACCCAGTACTTC
CASSRGKKPPEETQYF
>TRBV5-8|once|TRBD1|TRBJ2-4
TGTGCCAGCAGCCGTCGACAGGGTCACGACATTCAGTACTTC
CASSRRQGHDIQYF
>TRBV6-4|few|.|TRBJ2-1
TGTGCCAGCATCCGGACAAACAACAATGAGCAGTTCTTC
CASIRTNNNEQFF
>TRBV13|.|TRBD1|TRBJ2-7
TGTGCCAGCAGCCTCGGAATCGGACAGGGGGCCTACGAGCAGTACTTC
CASSLGIGQGAYEQYF
>TRBV19|.|.|TRBJ1-1
TGTGCCAGTAGTACCGGGACTATTTCTGAAGCTTTCTTT
CASSTGTISEAFF
>TRBV7-9|.|.|TRBJ1-1
TGTTCCAGCAGCTTAGCGGCCCCGACAGGGAACACTGAAGCTTTCTTT
CSSSLAAPTGNTEAFF
>TRBV2|.|.|TRBJ2-5
TGTGCCAGCAGTGCTTTAGGGGTCGGAGAGACCCAGTACTTC
CASSALGVGETQYF
>TRBV11-2|few|TRBD1|TRBJ2-5
TGTGCCAGCAGCGTTACCGGGACAGGGGGCCCAGAGACCCAGTACTTC
CASSVTGTGGPETQYF
>TRBV7-2|few|TRBD1|TRBJ1-6
TGTGCCAGCAGCGGTCCCGGTGGGACAGGGTTTTCATCCCTCCACTTT
CASSGPGGTGFSSLHF
>TRBV2|.|TRBD2|TRBJ2-2
TGTGCCAGCAGTGAATCCCCCCGACTAGCGGGGGCCACCGGGGAGCTGTTTTTT
CASSESPRLAGATGELFF
>TRBV4-1|.|.|TRBJ2-7
TGCGCCAGCAGCCAAAGGCCTTCGGGTGGGTTAGCCGAGCAGTACTTC
CASSQRPSGGLAEQYF
>TRBV2|.|.|TRBJ1-3
TGTGCCAGCTCCCCTGACGAGACAAAAGGAAACACCATATATTTT
CASSPDETKGNTIYF
>TRBV2|.|TRBD1|TRBJ1-4
TGTGCCAGCAGGGGGACAGGGAACACTCCAACTAATGAAAAACTGTTTTTT
CASRGTGNTPTNEKLFF
>TRBV29-1|.|TRBD2|TRBJ2-7
TGCAGCGTTGAAGACGAGCGGGGGGGTAGCCTCGAGCAGTACTTC
CSVEDERGGSLEQYF
>TRBV28|.|.|TRBJ1-2
TGTGCCAGCAGTGTAGCAGGGGCTAACTATGGCTACACCTTC
CASSVAGANYGYTF
>TRBV2|.|.|TRBJ1-5
TGTGCCAGCCGGTCCAGGGGTAATCAGCCCCAGCATTTT
CASRSRGNQPQHF
>TRBV12-5|.|.|TRBJ1-1
TGTGCTAGTGGTTACAGTGGGAACACTGAAGCTTTCTTT
CASGYSGNTEAFF
>TRBV9|.|.|TRBJ1-1
TGTGCCAGCAGCGAGGGCCGGGGTAATGCTCGAGCTTTCTTT
CASSEGRGNARAFF
>TRBV9|.|.|TRBJ1-1
TGTGCCAGCAGCGTAGTGAAGGGGGATAGGGCTTTCTTT
CASSVVKGDRAFF
>TRBV28|.|TRBD1|TRBJ1-5
TGTGCCAGCAGCTCCACAGGGGGCAGAAGTCAGCCCCAGCATTTT
CASSSTGGRSQPQHF
>TRBV14|.|TRBD2|TRBJ2-5
TGTGCCAGCAGCCTCCGACTAGCGGGGGGAGAGACCCAGTACTTC
CASSLRLAGGETQYF
>TRBV7-9|.|.|TRBJ2-7
TGTGCCAGCAGCCTAGGGGCCGAGCAGTACTTC
CASSLGAEQYF
>TRBV7-3|.|TRBD2|TRBJ2-3
TGTGCCAGCAGGGAGACTAGCGCAGGCACAGATACGCAGTATTTT
CASRETSAGTDTQYF
>TRBV28|.|.|TRBJ1-5
TGTGCCAGCGAGGCCGAGATCCGATTCCTTGTGGAGCCCCAGCATTTT
CASEAEIRFLVEPQHF
>TRBV5-6|.|.|TRBJ2-2
TGTGCCAGCAGCTCAGCCGGGAGAGGCGTTTTCTGGGAGCTGTTTTTT
CASSSAGRGVFWELFF
>TRBV19|.|TRBD1|TRBJ2-7
TGTGCCAGTACAGAGATCGCGGGACAGGGCACCCACGAGCAGTACTTC
CASTEIAGQGTHEQYF
>TRBV7-9|.|.|TRBJ1-1
TGTTCCAGCAGCTTCGGACGCAGTGGGAGCACTGAAGCTTTCTTT
CSSSFGRSGSTEAFF
>TRBV9|.|.|TRBJ1-6
TGTGTCAGCAGCGGTGGTGCCTTGGGGGTTGGGGGAGGTAATTCACCCCTCCACTTT
CVSSGGALGVGGGNSPLHF